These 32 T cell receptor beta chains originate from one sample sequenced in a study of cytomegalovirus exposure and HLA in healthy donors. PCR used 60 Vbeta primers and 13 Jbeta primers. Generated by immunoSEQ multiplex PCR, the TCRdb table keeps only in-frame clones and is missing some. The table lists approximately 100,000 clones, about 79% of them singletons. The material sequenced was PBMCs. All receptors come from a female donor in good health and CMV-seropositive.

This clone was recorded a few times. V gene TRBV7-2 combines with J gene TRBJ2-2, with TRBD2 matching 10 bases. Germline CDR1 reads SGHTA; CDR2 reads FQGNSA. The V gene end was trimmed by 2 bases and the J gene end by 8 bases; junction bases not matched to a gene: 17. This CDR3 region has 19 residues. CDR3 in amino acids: CASSLLSLAGVTPRGELFF. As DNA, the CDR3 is TGTGCCAGCAGCTTACTCTCCCTAGCGGGAGTTACCCCGAGGGGGGAGCTGTTTTTT.

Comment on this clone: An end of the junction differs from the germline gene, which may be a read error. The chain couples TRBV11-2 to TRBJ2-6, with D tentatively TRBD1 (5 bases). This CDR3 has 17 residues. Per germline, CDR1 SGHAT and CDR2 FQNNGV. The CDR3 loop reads CASSFQPVISGANGLTF. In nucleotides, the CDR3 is TGTGCCAGCAGCTTCCAGCCAGTCATCTCTGGGGCCAACGGCCTGACTTTC.

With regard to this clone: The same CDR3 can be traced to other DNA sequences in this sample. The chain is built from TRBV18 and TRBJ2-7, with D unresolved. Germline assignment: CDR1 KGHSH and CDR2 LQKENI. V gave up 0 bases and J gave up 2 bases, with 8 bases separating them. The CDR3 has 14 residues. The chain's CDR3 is CASSPPAGTYEQYF. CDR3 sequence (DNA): TGTGCCAGCTCACCACCGGCAGGAACCTACGAGCAGTACTTC.

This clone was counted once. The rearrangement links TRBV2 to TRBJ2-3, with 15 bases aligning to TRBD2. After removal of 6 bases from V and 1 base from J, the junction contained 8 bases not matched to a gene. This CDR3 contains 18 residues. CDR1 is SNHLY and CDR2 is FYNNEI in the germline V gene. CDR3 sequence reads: CASSLGLAGGRGTDTQYF. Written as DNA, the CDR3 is TGTGCCAGCAGCCTGGGACTAGCGGGGGGCCGGGGCACAGATACGCAGTATTTT.

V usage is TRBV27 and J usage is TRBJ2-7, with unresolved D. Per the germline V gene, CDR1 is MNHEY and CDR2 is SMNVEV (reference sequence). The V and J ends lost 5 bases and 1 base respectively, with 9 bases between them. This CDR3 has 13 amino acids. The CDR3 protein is CASSRSPSYEQYF. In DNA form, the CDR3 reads TGTGCCAGCAGTCGCAGTCCATCCTACGAGCAGTACTTC.

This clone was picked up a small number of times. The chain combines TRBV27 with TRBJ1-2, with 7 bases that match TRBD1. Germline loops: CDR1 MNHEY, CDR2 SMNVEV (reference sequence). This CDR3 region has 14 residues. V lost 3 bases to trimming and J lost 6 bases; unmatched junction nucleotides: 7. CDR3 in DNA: TGTGCCAGCAGTTTTCGACAGGGATTCGATGGCTACACCTTC. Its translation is CASSFRQGFDGYTF.

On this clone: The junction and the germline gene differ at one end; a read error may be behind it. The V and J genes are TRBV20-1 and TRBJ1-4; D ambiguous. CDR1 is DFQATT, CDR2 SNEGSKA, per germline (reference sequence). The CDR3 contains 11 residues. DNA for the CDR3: TGCAGTGTTCGCGCTAATGAAAAGAGGGTTTTT. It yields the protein CSVRANEKRVF.

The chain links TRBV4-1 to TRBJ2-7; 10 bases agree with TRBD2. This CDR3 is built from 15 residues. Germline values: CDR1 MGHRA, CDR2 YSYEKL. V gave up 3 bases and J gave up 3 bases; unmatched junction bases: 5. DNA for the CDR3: TGCGCCAGCAGCCATCACACTAGCGGGATCTACGAGCAGTACTTC. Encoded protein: CASSHHTSGIYEQYF.

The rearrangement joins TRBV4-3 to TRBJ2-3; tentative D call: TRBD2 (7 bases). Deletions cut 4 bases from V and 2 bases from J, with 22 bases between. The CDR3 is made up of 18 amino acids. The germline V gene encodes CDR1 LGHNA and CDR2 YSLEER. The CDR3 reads CASSLPWGGAGVTDTQYF. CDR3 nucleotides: TGCGCCAGCAGCCTCCCCTGGGGGGGGGCGGGGGTCACAGATACGCAGTATTTT.

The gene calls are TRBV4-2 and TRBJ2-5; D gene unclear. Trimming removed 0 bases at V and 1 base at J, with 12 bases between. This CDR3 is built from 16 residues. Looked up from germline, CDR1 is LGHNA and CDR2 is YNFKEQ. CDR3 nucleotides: TGTGCCAGCAGCCAAGATGACCTCGGAGTCCAAGAGACCCAGTACTTC. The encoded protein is CASSQDDLGVQETQYF.

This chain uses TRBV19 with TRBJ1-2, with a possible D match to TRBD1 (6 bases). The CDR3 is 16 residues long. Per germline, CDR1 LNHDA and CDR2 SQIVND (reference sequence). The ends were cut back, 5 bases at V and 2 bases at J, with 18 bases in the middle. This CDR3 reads CASSLRDTLQNYGYTF. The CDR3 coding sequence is TGTGCCAGTAGTCTCCGGGACACTCTACAGAACTATGGCTACACCTTC.

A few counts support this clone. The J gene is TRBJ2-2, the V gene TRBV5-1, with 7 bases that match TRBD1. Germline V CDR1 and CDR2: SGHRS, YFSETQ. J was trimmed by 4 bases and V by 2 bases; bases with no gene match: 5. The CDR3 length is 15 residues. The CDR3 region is CASSLRDSRTGELFF. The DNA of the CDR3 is TGCGCCAGCAGCTTACGGGACAGCCGCACCGGGGAGCTGTTTTTT.

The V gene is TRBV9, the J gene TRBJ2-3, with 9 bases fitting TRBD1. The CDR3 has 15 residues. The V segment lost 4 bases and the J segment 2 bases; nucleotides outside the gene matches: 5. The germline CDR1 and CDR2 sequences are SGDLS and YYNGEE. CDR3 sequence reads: CASSPWDRATDTQYF. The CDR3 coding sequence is TGTGCCAGCAGCCCATGGGACAGGGCCACAGATACGCAGTATTTT.

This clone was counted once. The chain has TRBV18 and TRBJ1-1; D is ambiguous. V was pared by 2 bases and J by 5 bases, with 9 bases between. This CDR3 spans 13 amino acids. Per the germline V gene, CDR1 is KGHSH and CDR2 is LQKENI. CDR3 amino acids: CASSPGGNTEAFF. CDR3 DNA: TGTGCCAGCTCACCAGGAGGGAATACTGAAGCTTTCTTT.

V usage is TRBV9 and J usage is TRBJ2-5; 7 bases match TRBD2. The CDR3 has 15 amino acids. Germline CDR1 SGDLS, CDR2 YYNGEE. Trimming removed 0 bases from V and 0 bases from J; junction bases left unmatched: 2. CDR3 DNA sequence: TGTGCCAGCAGCGTAGTTGCGGGGGACCAAGAGACCCAGTACTTC. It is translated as CASSVVAGDQETQYF.

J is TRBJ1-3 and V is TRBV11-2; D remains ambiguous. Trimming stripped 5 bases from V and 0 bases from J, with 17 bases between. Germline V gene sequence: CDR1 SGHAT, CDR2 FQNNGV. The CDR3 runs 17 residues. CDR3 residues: CASSQGLIRGSGNTIYF. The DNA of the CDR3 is TGTGCCAGCAGCCAAGGGTTAATACGGGGCTCTGGAAACACCATATATTTT. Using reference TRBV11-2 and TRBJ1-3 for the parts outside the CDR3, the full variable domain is EAGVAQSPRYKIIEKRQSVAFWCNPISGHATLYWYQQILGQGPKLLIQFQNNGVVDDSQLPKDRFSAERLKGVDSTLKIQPAKLEDSAVYLCASSQGLIRGSGNTIYFGEGSWLTVV.

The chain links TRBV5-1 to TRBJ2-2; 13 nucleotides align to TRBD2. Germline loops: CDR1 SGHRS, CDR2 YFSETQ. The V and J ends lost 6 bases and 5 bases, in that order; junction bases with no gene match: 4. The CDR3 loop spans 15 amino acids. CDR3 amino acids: CASNRLAGGTGELFF. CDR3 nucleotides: TGCGCCAGCAACAGACTAGCGGGAGGAACCGGGGAGCTGTTTTTT.

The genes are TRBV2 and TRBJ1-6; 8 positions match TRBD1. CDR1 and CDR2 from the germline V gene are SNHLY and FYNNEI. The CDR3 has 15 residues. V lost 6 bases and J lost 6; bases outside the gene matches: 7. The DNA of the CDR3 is TGTGCCAGCAGAGTAGGACAGGGATTTAATTCACCCCTCCACTTT. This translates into CASRVGQGFNSPLHF.

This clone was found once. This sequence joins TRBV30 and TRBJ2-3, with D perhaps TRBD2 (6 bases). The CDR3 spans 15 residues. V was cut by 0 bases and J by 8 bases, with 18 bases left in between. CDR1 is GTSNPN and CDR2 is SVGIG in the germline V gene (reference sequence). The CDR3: CAWSVIRVAGSTQYF. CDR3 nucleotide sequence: TGTGCCTGGAGTGTAATTCGGGTGGCGGGGAGTACGCAGTATTTT.

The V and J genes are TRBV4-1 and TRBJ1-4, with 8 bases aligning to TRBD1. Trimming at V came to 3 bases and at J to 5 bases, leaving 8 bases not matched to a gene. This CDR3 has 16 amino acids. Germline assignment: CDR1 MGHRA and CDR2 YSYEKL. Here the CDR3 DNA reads TGCGCCAGCAGCCAGACCTACGGACAGGGCAATGAAAAACTGTTTTTT. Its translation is CASSQTYGQGNEKLFF.

The CDR3 DNA reads as TGTGCCAGCAGTTTGGGAGGGGGCAATCAGCCCCAGCATTTT. Translating gives CASSLGGGNQPQHF. V gene TRBV27 combines with J gene TRBJ1-5, with D possibly TRBD1 on 5 matching bases. Trimming pared 3 bases from V and 2 bases from J, leaving 8 bases between. Germline V gene lookup returns CDR1 MNHEY and CDR2 SMNVEV (reference sequence). This CDR3 is 14 amino acids long.

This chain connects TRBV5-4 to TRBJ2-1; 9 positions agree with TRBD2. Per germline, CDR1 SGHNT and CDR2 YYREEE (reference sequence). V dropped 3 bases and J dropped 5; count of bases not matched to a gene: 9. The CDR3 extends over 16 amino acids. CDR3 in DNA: TGTGCCAGCAGCTCGGACCCGGGACTAGCAGACAATGAGCAGTTCTTC. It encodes CASSSDPGLADNEQFF.

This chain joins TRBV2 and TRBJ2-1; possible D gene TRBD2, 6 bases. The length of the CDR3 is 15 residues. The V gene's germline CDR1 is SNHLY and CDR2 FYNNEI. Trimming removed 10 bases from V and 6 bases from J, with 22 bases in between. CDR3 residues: CATTPGSGRINEQFF. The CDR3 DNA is TGTGCCACCACCCCCGGGTCCGGGAGAATCAATGAGCAGTTCTTC.

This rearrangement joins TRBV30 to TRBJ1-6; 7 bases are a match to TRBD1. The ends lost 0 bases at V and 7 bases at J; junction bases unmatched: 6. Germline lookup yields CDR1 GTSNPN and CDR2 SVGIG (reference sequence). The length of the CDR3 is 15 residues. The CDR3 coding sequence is TGTGCCTGGAGTGTTATGAACAGGGGAAATTCACCCCTCCACTTT. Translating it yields CAWSVMNRGNSPLHF.

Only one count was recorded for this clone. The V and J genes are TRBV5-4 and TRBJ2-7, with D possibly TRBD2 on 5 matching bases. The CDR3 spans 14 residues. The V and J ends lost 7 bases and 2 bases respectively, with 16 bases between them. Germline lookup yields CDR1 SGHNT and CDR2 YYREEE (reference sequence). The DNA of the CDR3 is TGTGCCAGCGGTAAAGCGGTCCCTCCCTACGAGCAGTACTTC. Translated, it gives CASGKAVPPYEQYF.

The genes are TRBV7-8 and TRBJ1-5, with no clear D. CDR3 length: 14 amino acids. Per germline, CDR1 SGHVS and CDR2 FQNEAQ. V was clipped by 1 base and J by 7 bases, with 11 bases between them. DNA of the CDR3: TGTGCCAGCAGCTTAGACGTGCGAGGCCAGCCCCAGCATTTT. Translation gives CASSLDVRGQPQHF.

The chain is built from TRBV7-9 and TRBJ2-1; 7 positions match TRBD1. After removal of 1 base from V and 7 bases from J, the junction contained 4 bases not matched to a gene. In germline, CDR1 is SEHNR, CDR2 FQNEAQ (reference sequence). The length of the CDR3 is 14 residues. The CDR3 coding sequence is TGTGCCAGCAGCTTAGGGACAGGAGCAAATGAGCAGTTCTTC. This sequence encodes CASSLGTGANEQFF.

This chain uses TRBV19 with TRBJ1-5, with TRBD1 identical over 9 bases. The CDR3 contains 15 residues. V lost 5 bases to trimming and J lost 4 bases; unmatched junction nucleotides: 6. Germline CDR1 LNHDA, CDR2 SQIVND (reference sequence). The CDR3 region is CASSLTGQGNQPQHF. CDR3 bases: TGTGCCAGTAGTCTGACCGGACAGGGGAATCAGCCCCAGCATTTT.

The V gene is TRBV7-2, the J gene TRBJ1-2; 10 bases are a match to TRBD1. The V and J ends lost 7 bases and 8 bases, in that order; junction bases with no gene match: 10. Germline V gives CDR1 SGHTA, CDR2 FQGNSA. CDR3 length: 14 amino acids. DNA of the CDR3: TGTGCCAGCACCGGGACAGGGGCGGTCTGGGGCTACACCTTC. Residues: CASTGTGAVWGYTF. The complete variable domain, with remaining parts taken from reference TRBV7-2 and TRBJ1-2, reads GAGVSQSPSNKVTEKGKDVELRCDPISGHTALYWYRQSLGQGLEFLIYFQGNSAPDKSGLPSDRFSAERTGGSVSTLTIQRTQQEDSAVYLCASTGTGAVWGYTFGSGTRLTVV.

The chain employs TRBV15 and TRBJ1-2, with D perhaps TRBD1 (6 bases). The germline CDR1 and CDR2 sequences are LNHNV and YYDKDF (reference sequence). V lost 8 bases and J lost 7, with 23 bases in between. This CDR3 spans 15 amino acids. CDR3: CATATGGPITGGYTF. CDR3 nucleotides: TGTGCCACCGCGACAGGCGGGCCCATAACGGGTGGCTACACCTTC.

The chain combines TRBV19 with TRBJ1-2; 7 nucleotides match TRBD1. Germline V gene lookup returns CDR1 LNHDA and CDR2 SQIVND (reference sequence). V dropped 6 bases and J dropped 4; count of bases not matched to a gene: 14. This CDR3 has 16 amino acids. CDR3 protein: CASSRQGLPLTYGYTF. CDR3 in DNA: TGTGCCAGTAGCCGACAGGGATTACCCCTTACCTATGGCTACACCTTC.

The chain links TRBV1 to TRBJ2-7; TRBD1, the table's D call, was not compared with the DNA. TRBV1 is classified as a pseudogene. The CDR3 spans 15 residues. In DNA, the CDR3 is TGCACCAGCAGCCCACTGGACAGGGGACTGTACGAGCAGTACTTC. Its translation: CTSSPLDRGLYEQYF.